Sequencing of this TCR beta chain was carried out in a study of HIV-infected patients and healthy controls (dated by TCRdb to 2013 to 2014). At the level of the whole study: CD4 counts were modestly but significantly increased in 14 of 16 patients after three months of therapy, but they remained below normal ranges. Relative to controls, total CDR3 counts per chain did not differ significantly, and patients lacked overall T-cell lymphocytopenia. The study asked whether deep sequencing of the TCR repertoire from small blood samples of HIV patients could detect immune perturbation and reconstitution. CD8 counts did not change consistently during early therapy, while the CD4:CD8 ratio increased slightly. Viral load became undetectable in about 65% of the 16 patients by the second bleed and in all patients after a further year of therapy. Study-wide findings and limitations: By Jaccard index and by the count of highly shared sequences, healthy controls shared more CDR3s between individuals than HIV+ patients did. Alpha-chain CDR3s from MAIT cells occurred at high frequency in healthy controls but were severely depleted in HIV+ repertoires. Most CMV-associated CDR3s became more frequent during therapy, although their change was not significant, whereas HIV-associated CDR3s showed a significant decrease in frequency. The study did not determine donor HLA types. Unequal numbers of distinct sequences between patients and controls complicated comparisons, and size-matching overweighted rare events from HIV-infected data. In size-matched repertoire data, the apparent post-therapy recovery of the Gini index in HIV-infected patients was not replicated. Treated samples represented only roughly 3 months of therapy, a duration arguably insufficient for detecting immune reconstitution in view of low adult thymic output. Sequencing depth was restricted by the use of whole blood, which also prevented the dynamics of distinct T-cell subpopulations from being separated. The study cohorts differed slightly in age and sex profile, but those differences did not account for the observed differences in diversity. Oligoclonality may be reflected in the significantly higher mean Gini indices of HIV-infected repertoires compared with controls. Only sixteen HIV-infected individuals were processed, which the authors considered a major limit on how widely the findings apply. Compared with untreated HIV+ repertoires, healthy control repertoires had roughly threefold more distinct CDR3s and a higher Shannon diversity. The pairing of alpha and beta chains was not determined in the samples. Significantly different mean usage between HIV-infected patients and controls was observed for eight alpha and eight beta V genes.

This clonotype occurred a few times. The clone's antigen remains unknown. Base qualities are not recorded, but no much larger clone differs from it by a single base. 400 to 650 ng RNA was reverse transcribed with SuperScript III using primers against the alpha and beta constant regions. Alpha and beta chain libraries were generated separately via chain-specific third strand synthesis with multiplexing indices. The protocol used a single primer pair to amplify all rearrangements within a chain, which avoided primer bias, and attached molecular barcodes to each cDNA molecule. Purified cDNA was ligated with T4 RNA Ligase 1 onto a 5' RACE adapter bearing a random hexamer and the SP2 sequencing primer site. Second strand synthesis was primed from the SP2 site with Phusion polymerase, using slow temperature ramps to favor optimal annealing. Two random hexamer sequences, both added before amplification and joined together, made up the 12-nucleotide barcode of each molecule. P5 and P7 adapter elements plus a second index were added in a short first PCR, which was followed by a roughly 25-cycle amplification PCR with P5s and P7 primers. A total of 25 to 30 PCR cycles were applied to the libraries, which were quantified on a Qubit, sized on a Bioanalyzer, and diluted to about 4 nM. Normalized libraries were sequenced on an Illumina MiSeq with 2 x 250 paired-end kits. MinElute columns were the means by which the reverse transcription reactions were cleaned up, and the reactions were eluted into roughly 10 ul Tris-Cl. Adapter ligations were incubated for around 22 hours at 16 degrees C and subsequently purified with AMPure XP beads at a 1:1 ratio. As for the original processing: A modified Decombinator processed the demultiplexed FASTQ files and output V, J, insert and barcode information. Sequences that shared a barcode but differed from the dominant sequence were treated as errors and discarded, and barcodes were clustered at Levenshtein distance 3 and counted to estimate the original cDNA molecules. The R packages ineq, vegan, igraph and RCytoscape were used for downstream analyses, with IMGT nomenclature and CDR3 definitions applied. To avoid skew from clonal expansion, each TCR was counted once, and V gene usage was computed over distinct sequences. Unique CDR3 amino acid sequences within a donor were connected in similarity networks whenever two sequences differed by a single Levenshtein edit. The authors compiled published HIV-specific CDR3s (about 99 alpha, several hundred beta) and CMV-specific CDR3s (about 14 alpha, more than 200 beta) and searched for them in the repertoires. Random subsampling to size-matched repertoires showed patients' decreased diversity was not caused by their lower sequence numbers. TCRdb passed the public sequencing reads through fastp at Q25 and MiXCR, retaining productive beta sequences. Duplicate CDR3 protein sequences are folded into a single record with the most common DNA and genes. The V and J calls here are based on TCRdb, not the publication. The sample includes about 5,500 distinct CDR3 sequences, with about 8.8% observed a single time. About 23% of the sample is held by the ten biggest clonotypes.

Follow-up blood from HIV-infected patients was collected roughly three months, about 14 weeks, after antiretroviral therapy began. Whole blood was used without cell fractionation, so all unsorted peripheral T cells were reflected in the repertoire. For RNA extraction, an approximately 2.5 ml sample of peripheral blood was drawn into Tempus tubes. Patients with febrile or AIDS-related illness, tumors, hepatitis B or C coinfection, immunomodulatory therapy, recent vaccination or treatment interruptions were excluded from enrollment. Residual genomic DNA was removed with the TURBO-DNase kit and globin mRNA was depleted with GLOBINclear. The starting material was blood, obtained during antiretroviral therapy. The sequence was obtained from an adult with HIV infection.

The CDR3 protein: CASSVQSQHPLHF. The base sequence is TGCGCCAGCAGCGTACAGTCACAACACCCCCTCCACTTT. This sequence uses TRBV5-1 and TRBJ1-6; the D gene cannot be resolved reliably. Per the germline V gene, SGHRS is the CDR1 and YFSETQ is the CDR2. V was cut back by 4 bases and J by 13 bases, leaving a gap of 15 bases between them. Including the terminal cysteine and phenylalanine, the CDR3 comprises 13 residues. Only the CDR3 part of the read is kept: 39 bases, read in frame from the first base. The full variable domain, with segments outside the CDR3 supplied by the reference TRBV5-1 and TRBJ1-6 proteins, appears as KAGVTQTPRYLIKTRGQQVTLSCSPISGHRSVSWYQQTPGQGLQFLFEYFSETQRNKGNFPGRFSGRQFSNSRSEMNVSTLELGDSALYLCASSVQSQHPLHFGNGTRLTVT.